A selection of T cell receptor beta chains follows, all from one sample in a study of blood T cell repertoires in COVID-19. TCRdb's copy holds only in-frame clones and misses some; the assay was immunoSEQ multiplex PCR. Among roughly 170,000 clones listed, about 87% were seen once. Sample: peripheral blood. All receptors derive from a man aged 55 to 70 with acute or convalescent COVID-19. The CDR3 runs from the conserved cysteine through the conserved F or W. A D gene is named only where the DNA matches it firmly. Clone size is not always given. Where it is, it says once, few, many or a class for expanded clones.

j_gene: TRBJ1-2
d_gene: .
abundance: .
v_gene: TRBV11-1
CDR3nt: TGTGCCAGCAGCGCCCGGACGGGAGCTAACTATGGCTACACCTTC
CDR3aa: CASSARTGANYGYTF

j_gene: TRBJ2-7
d_gene: .
abundance: .
v_gene: TRBV11-3
CDR3nt: TGTGCCAGCAGCCCTGACACAGTCTACGAGCAGTACTTC
CDR3aa: CASSPDTVYEQYF

j_gene: TRBJ2-3
d_gene: TRBD1
abundance: .
v_gene: TRBV3-1/TRBV3-2
CDR3nt: TGTGCCAGCAGCCCCTTGGGTCGACAGGGGGCTAGTATAGATACGCAGTATTTT
CDR3aa: CASSPLGRQGASIDTQYF

j_gene: TRBJ1-4
d_gene: .
abundance: .
v_gene: TRBV6-5
CDR3nt: TGTGCCAGCAGCACAGGGTCAGCTAATGAAAAACTGTTTTTT
CDR3aa: CASSTGSANEKLFF

j_gene: TRBJ1-6
d_gene: TRBD1
abundance: .
v_gene: TRBV3-1/TRBV3-2
CDR3nt: TGTGCCAGCAGGCCCGGGACAGACTATAATTCACCCCTCCACTTT
CDR3aa: CASRPGTDYNSPLHF

j_gene: TRBJ2-5
d_gene: TRBD2
abundance: .
v_gene: TRBV29-1
CDR3nt: TGCAGCGCCGGGGTTAGCGGGGGGAGCAGTCGGACCCAGTACTTC
CDR3aa: CSAGVSGGSSRTQYF

j_gene: TRBJ1-1
d_gene: TRBD1
abundance: .
v_gene: TRBV14
CDR3nt: TGTGCCAGCAGCCGAGAGGGACAGCCGGGGACTGAAGCTTTCTTT
CDR3aa: CASSREGQPGTEAFF

j_gene: TRBJ2-7
d_gene: TRBD2
abundance: .
v_gene: TRBV7-8
CDR3nt: TGTGCCAGCAGCTTGTCGCTAGCGGGGACCTCCTACGAGCAGTACTTC
CDR3aa: CASSLSLAGTSYEQYF

j_gene: TRBJ2-7
d_gene: .
abundance: few
v_gene: TRBV19
CDR3nt: TGTGCCAGTAGTATAGGGCAGGCCTTCTCCTACGAGCAGTACTTC
CDR3aa: CASSIGQAFSYEQYF

j_gene: TRBJ2-3
d_gene: TRBD2
abundance: .
v_gene: TRBV2
CDR3nt: TGTGCCAGTGTTCAACCGGGACTAGCGGGAACAGATACGCAGTATTTT
CDR3aa: CASVQPGLAGTDTQYF

j_gene: TRBJ1-2
d_gene: .
abundance: .
v_gene: TRBV27
CDR3nt: TGTGCCAGCAGTCTAGTCCCCTCCATCAGGGTATCTAAGGGCTACACCTTC
CDR3aa: CASSLVPSIRVSKGYTF

j_gene: TRBJ1-1
d_gene: TRBD1
abundance: .
v_gene: TRBV24-1
CDR3nt: TGTGCCACCAGTGATCCTACGACAGGGCTGGATGGAGCTTTCTTT
CDR3aa: CATSDPTTGLDGAFF

j_gene: TRBJ1-2
d_gene: TRBD1
abundance: .
v_gene: TRBV3-1/TRBV3-2
CDR3nt: TGTGCCAGCAGCCAAGCACAGGGACAGGGATATGGCTACACCTTC
CDR3aa: CASSQAQGQGYGYTF

j_gene: TRBJ2-6
d_gene: TRBD1
abundance: .
v_gene: TRBV27
CDR3nt: TGTGCCAGCAGTCTTAGACAGGGCGGACTTTTCTCTGGGGCCAACGTCCTGACTTTC
CDR3aa: CASSLRQGGLFSGANVLTF

j_gene: TRBJ2-1
d_gene: TRBD2
abundance: once
v_gene: TRBV11-1
CDR3nt: TGTGCCAGCAGCCCAGCTAGCGGGAGCGGGTACAATGAGCAGTTCTTC
CDR3aa: CASSPASGSGYNEQFF

j_gene: TRBJ1-4
d_gene: .
abundance: .
v_gene: TRBV14
CDR3nt: TGTGCCAGCAGCCAAGTTCGGTCCGGTGGCGGAGAAAAACTGTTTTTT
CDR3aa: CASSQVRSGGGEKLFF

j_gene: TRBJ1-1
d_gene: TRBD1
abundance: .
v_gene: TRBV7-2
CDR3nt: TGTGCCAGCAGAGTGCAGGGGGGAACGACTGAAGCTTTCTTT
CDR3aa: CASRVQGGTTEAFF

j_gene: TRBJ2-2
d_gene: TRBD2
abundance: .
v_gene: TRBV19
CDR3nt: TGTGCCACTATAGGGACTAGCGGGGAAAACACCGGGGAGCTGTTTTTT
CDR3aa: CATIGTSGENTGELFF

j_gene: TRBJ1-2
d_gene: TRBD1
abundance: .
v_gene: TRBV28
CDR3nt: TGTGCCAGCACCCCTGGACAGGGGCTTGGCTACACCTTC
CDR3aa: CASTPGQGLGYTF

j_gene: TRBJ2-7
d_gene: .
abundance: once
v_gene: TRBV18
CDR3nt: TGTGCCAGCTCACCCCCTGCTCGCGGCGAGCAGTACTTC
CDR3aa: CASSPPARGEQYF

j_gene: TRBJ1-1
d_gene: .
abundance: .
v_gene: TRBV29-1
CDR3nt: TGCAGCGTTGAGAGGGAGAGCACTGAAGCTTTCTTT
CDR3aa: CSVERESTEAFF

j_gene: TRBJ2-1
d_gene: TRBD2
abundance: .
v_gene: TRBV30
CDR3nt: TGTGCCTGGAGTGGGACTAGCGTATACAATGAGCAGTTCTTC
CDR3aa: CAWSGTSVYNEQFF

j_gene: TRBJ2-6
d_gene: .
abundance: .
v_gene: TRBV9
CDR3nt: TGTGCCAGCAGCGTCCCCCCGGGGGGCTCCTTCTCTGGGGCCAACGTCCTGACTTTC
CDR3aa: CASSVPPGGSFSGANVLTF

j_gene: TRBJ2-1
d_gene: .
abundance: .
v_gene: TRBV18
CDR3nt: TGTGCCAGCTCACCAACACAGGGCCGAGACAATGAGCAGTTCTTC
CDR3aa: CASSPTQGRDNEQFF

j_gene: TRBJ1-2
d_gene: .
abundance: .
v_gene: TRBV5-6
CDR3nt: TGTGCCAGCAGCCGAAGGGAGGGGGGGCCCTATGGCTACACCTTC
CDR3aa: CASSRREGGPYGYTF

j_gene: TRBJ1-4
d_gene: TRBD1
abundance: .
v_gene: TRBV12-3/TRBV12-4
CDR3nt: TGTGCCAGCAGGACAGGGATCAATGAAAAACTGTTTTTT
CDR3aa: CASRTGINEKLFF

j_gene: TRBJ2-7
d_gene: TRBD1
abundance: few
v_gene: TRBV6-5
CDR3nt: TGTGCCAGCAGTACGGCAGGGGGCTTCTACGAGCAGTACTTC
CDR3aa: CASSTAGGFYEQYF

j_gene: TRBJ2-2
d_gene: .
abundance: .
v_gene: TRBV23-1
CDR3nt: TGCGCCAGCAGTCAGCGCACAACAGAGCCCAACACCGGGGAGCTGTTTTTT
CDR3aa: CASSQRTTEPNTGELFF

j_gene: TRBJ1-2
d_gene: TRBD1
abundance: .
v_gene: TRBV5-4
CDR3nt: TGTGCCAGCAGCTCCCGGGACAGGGGGCAGGGTGGCTACACCTTC
CDR3aa: CASSSRDRGQGGYTF

j_gene: TRBJ1-2
d_gene: TRBD1
abundance: .
v_gene: TRBV2
CDR3nt: TGTGCCAGCAGTGAGAGACAGGGTGTGGACTATGGCTACACCTTC
CDR3aa: CASSERQGVDYGYTF

j_gene: TRBJ1-1
d_gene: .
abundance: .
v_gene: TRBV11-2
CDR3nt: TGTGCCAGCAGCCTCCAGGGTAACACTGAAGCTTTCTTT
CDR3aa: CASSLQGNTEAFF

j_gene: TRBJ2-6
d_gene: .
abundance: .
v_gene: TRBV6-6
CDR3nt: TGTGCCAGCAGTTGGCAGACCAACGTCCTGACTTTC
CDR3aa: CASSWQTNVLTF

j_gene: TRBJ2-2
d_gene: .
abundance: .
v_gene: TRBV5-1
CDR3nt: TGCGCCAGCAGCCGCGGTGGGGGACTGAACACCGGGGAGCTGTTTTTT
CDR3aa: CASSRGGGLNTGELFF

j_gene: TRBJ1-2
d_gene: .
abundance: .
v_gene: TRBV2
CDR3nt: TGTGCCAGCAGTGGTCTTCGTGTAGCCTCCTATGGCTACACCTTC
CDR3aa: CASSGLRVASYGYTF

j_gene: TRBJ1-2
d_gene: .
abundance: few
v_gene: TRBV6-5
CDR3nt: TGTGCCAGCAGTTACTCACGGGACTACTATGGCTACACCTTC
CDR3aa: CASSYSRDYYGYTF

j_gene: TRBJ2-5
d_gene: .
abundance: .
v_gene: TRBV7-9
CDR3nt: TGTGCCAGCAGCTTAAGCGGAGTGGTAGAGACCCAGTACTTC
CDR3aa: CASSLSGVVETQYF

j_gene: TRBJ2-1
d_gene: TRBD2
abundance: .
v_gene: TRBV20-1
CDR3nt: TGCAGTGCTAGTTCGCTAGCGGGACTCTACAATGAGCAGTTCTTC
CDR3aa: CSASSLAGLYNEQFF

j_gene: TRBJ1-4
d_gene: TRBD1
abundance: .
v_gene: TRBV30
CDR3nt: TGTGCCTGGAGTGTCTGGGACAGAGAAGATGAAAAACTGTTTTTT
CDR3aa: CAWSVWDREDEKLFF

j_gene: TRBJ1-2
d_gene: .
abundance: .
v_gene: TRBV18
CDR3nt: TGTGCCAGCTCACCAAACAGCTATGGCTACACCTTC
CDR3aa: CASSPNSYGYTF

j_gene: TRBJ2-5
d_gene: TRBD2
abundance: .
v_gene: TRBV24-1
CDR3nt: TGTGCCACCAGTGCCGCAAGGGCTAGCGGGACGCAGACCCAGTACTTC
CDR3aa: CATSAARASGTQTQYF

j_gene: TRBJ2-7
d_gene: TRBD2
abundance: .
v_gene: TRBV6-6
CDR3nt: TGTGCCAGCAGTACCGGGAGGGGGGTTAACGAGCAGTACTTC
CDR3aa: CASSTGRGVNEQYF

j_gene: TRBJ1-6
d_gene: TRBD1
abundance: .
v_gene: TRBV30
CDR3nt: TGTGCCTGGAGTTTGACAGGGGCTCTGAATTCACCCCTCCACTTT
CDR3aa: CAWSLTGALNSPLHF

j_gene: TRBJ2-5
d_gene: .
abundance: once
v_gene: TRBV27
CDR3nt: TGTGCCAGCAGTTTGGGCAACCGGCAAGAGACCCAGTACTTC
CDR3aa: CASSLGNRQETQYF

j_gene: TRBJ2-3
d_gene: .
abundance: .
v_gene: TRBV11-2
CDR3nt: TGTGCCAGCAGCTTATCCCCTAGCGCCACAGATACGCAGTATTTT
CDR3aa: CASSLSPSATDTQYF

j_gene: TRBJ1-1
d_gene: TRBD1
abundance: .
v_gene: TRBV2
CDR3nt: TGTGCCAGCAGTGACAGGGGGTCGAACACTGAAGCTTTCTTT
CDR3aa: CASSDRGSNTEAFF

j_gene: TRBJ1-5
d_gene: TRBD1
abundance: .
v_gene: TRBV10-2
CDR3nt: TGCGCCAGCAGCACAGGGGGCCATCAGCCCCAGCATTTT
CDR3aa: CASSTGGHQPQHF

j_gene: TRBJ1-1
d_gene: .
abundance: .
v_gene: TRBV9
CDR3nt: TGTGCCAGCAGCCCCCGCCTTGGGACTGCTGAAGCTTTCTTT
CDR3aa: CASSPRLGTAEAFF